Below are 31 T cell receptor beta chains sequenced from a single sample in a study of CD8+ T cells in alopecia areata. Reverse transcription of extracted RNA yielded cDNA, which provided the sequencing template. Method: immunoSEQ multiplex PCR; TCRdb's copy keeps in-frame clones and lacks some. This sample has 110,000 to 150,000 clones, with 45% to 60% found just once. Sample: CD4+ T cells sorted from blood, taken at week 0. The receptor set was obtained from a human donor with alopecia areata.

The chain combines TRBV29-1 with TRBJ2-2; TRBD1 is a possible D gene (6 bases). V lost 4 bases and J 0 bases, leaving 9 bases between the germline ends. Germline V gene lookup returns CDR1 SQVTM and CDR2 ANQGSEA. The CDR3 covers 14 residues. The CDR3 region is CSVAGVPNTGELFF. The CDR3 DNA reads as TGCAGCGTTGCAGGGGTCCCGAACACCGGGGAGCTGTTTTTT.

CDR3: CASSLGEPYGYTF. CDR3 nucleotides: TGTGCCAGCAGTCTAGGAGAGCCCTATGGCTACACCTTC. The chain joins TRBV2 to TRBJ1-2, with no clear D. CDR1 is SNHLY and CDR2 is FYNNEI in the germline V gene. CDR3 length: 13 amino acids. V was trimmed by 5 bases and J by 4 bases, leaving 11 bases between them.

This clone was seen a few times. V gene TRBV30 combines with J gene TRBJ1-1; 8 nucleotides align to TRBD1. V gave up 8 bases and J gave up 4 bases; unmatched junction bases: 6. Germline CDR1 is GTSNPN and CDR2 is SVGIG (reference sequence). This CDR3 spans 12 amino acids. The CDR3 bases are TGTGCCCAGGGGGCGGACACCACTGAAGCTTTCTTT. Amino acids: CAQGADTTEAFF.

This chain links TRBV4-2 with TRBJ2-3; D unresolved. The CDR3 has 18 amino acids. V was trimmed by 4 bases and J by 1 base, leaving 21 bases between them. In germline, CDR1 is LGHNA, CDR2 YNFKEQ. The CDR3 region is CASSRRHEISARTDTQYF. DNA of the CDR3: TGTGCCAGCAGCCGGCGGCATGAGATCTCGGCCCGCACAGATACGCAGTATTTT.

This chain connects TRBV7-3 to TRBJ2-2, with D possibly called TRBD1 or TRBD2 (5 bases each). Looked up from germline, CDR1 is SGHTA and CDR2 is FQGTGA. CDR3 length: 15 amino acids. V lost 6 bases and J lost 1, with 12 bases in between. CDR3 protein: CASRPGTQNTGELFF. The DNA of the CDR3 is TGTGCCAGCAGACCCGGGACCCAGAACACCGGGGAGCTGTTTTTT.

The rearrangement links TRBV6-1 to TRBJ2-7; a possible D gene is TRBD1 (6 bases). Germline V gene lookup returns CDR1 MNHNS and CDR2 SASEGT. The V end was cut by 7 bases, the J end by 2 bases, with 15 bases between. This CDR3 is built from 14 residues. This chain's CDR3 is CASTRTALPYEQYF. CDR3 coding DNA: TGTGCCAGCACACGGACAGCACTCCCCTACGAGCAGTACTTC.

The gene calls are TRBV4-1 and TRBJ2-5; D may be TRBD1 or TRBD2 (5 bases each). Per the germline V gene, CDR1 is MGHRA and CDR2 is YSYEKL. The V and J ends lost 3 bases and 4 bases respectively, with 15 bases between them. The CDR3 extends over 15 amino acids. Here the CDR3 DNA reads TGCGCCAGCAGCCAGGACACGGGGAGCGGAGAGACCCAGTACTTC. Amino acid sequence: CASSQDTGSGETQYF.

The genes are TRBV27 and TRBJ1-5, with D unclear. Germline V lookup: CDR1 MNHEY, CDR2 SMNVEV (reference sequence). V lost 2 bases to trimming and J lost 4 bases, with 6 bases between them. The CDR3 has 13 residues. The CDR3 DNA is TGTGCCAGCAGTTTACCAACTAATCAGCCCCAGCATTTT. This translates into CASSLPTNQPQHF.

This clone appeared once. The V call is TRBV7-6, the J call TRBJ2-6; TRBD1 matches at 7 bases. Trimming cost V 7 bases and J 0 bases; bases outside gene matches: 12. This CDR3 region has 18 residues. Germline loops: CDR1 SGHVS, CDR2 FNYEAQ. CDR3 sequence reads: CASTVGRGQNSGANVLTF. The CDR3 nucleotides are TGTGCCAGCACCGTAGGTCGGGGACAGAACTCTGGGGCCAACGTCCTGACTTTC.

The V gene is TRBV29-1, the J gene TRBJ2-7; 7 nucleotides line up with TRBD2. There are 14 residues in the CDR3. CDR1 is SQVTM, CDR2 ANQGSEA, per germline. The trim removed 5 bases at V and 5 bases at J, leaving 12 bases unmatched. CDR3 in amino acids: CSVKVNSGRDEQYF. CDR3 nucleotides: TGCAGCGTTAAGGTGAATAGCGGGCGCGACGAGCAGTACTTC.

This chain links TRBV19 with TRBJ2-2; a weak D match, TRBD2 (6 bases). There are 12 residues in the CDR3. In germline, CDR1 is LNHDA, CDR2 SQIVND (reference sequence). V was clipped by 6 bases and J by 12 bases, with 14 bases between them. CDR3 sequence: CASSGSKGKLFF. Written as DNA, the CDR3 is TGTGCCAGTAGCGGGAGTAAGGGAAAGCTGTTTTTT.

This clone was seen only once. CDR3 loop: CASSYDIGSEKLFF. The DNA of the CDR3 is TGTGCCAGCAGTTACGACATAGGGAGTGAAAAACTGTTTTTT. The chain links TRBV6-5 to TRBJ1-4; D remains ambiguous. V lost 2 bases to trimming and J lost 7 bases, with 11 bases between them. From germline, CDR1 is MNHEY and CDR2 SVGAGI. The CDR3 consists of 14 residues.

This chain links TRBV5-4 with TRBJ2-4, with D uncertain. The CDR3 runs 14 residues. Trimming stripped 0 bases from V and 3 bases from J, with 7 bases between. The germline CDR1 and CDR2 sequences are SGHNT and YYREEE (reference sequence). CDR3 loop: CASSLADGKNIQYF. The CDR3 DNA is TGTGCCAGCAGCTTGGCCGACGGCAAAAACATTCAGTACTTC.

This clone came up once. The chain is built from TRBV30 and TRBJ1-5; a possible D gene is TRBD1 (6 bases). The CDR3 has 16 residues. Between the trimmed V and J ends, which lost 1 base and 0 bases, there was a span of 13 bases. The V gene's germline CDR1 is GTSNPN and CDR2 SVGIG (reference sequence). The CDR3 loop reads CAWSARTAYSNQPQHF. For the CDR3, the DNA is TGTGCCTGGAGTGCCCGGACAGCTTATAGCAATCAGCCCCAGCATTTT.

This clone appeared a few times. The CDR3 coding sequence is TGTGCCAGCAGTACAACTCGACAGGTTCACGAGCAGTACTTC. It encodes CASSTTRQVHEQYF. J is TRBJ2-7 and V is TRBV6-5, with D perhaps TRBD1 (6 bases). This CDR3 spans 14 amino acids. Germline CDR1 and CDR2: MNHEY and SVGAGI. V was shortened by 5 bases and J by 5 bases, with 16 bases between the two germline ends.

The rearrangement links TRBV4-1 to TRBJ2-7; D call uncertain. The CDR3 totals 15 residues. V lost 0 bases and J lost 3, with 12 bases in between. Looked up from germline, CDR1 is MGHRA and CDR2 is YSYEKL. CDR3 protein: CASSQESLTYYEQYF. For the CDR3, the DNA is TGCGCCAGCAGCCAAGAGTCACTAACTTACTACGAGCAGTACTTC.

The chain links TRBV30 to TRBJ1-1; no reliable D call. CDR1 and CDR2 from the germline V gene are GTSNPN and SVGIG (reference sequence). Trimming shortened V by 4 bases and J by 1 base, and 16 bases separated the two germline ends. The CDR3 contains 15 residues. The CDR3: CAWTPGTLQNTEAFF. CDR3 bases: TGTGCCTGGACCCCAGGTACGCTTCAGAACACTGAAGCTTTCTTT.

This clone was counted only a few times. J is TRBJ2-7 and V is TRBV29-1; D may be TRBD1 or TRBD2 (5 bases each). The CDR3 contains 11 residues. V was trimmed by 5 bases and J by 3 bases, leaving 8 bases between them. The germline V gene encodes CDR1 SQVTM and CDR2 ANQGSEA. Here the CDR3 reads CSVLRGYEQYF. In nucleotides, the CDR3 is TGCAGCGTTCTGAGGGGCTACGAGCAGTACTTC.

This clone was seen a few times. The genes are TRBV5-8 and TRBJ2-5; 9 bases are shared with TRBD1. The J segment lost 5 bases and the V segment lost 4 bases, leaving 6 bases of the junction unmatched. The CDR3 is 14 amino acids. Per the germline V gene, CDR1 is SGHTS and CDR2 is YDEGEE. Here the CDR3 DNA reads TGTGCCAGCAGCCGGGACAGGGTTGGGGAGACCCAGTACTTC. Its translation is CASSRDRVGETQYF.

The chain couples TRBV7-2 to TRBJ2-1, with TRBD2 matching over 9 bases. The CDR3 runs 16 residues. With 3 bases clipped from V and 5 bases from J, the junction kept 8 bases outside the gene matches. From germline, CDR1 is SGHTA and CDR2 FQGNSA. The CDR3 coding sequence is TGTGCCAGCAGCTTCCTTAGCGGGAGTTTCCACAATGAGCAGTTCTTC. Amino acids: CASSFLSGSFHNEQFF.

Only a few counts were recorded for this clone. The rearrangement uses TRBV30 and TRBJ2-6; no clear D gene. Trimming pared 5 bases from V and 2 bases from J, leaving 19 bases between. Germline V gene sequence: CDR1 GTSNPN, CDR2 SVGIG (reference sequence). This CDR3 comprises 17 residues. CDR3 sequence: CAWGLTPATTGANVLTF. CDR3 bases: TGTGCCTGGGGCCTGACACCCGCAACGACTGGGGCCAACGTCCTGACTTTC. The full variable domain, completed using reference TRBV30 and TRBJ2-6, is SQTIHQWPATLVQPVGSPLSLECTVEGTSNPNLYWYRQAAGRGLQLLFYSVGIGQISSEVPQNLSASRPQDRQFILSSKKLLLSDSGFYLCAWGLTPATTGANVLTFGAGSRLTVL.

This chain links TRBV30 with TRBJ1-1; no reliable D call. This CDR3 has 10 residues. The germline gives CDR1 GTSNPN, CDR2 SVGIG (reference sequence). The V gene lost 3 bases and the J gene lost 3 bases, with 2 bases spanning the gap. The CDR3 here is CAWRDTEAFF. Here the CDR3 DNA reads TGTGCCTGGAGGGACACTGAAGCTTTCTTT.

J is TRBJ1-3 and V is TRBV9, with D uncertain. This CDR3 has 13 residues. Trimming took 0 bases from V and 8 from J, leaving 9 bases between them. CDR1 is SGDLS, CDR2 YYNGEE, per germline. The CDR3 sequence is CASSVEGLDTIYF. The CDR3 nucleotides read TGTGCCAGCAGCGTAGAAGGGTTGGACACCATATATTTT.

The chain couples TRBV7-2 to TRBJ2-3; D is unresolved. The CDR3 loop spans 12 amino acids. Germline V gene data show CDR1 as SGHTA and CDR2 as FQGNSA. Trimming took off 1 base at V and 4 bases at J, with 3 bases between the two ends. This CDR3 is CASSLVADTQYF. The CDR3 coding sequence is TGTGCCAGCAGCTTAGTAGCAGATACGCAGTATTTT.

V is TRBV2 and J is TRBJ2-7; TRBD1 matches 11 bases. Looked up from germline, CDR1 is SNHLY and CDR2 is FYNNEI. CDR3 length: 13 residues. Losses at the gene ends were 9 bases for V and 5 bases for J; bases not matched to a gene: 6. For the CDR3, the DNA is TGTGCCAGGACCGGGACAGGGGGAAACGAGCAGTACTTC. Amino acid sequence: CARTGTGGNEQYF.

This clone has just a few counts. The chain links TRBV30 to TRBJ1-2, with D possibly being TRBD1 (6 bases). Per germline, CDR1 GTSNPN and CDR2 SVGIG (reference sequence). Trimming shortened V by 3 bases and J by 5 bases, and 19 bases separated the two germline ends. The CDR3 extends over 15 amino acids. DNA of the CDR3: TGTGCCTGGAGCCCGGACAGAATTATCCAATATGGCTACACCTTC. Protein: CAWSPDRIIQYGYTF.

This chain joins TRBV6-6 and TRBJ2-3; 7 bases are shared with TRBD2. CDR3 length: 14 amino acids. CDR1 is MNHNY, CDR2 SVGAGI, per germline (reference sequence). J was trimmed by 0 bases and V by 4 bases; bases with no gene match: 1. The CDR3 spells CASSSSGSTDTQYF. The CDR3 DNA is TGTGCCAGCAGTTCTAGCGGAAGCACAGATACGCAGTATTTT.

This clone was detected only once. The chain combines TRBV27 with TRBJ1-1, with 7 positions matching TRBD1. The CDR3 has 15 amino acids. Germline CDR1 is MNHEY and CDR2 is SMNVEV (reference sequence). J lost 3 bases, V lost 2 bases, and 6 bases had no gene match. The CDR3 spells CASSLTGASDTEAFF. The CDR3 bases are TGTGCCAGCAGTTTAACAGGGGCGTCGGACACTGAAGCTTTCTTT.

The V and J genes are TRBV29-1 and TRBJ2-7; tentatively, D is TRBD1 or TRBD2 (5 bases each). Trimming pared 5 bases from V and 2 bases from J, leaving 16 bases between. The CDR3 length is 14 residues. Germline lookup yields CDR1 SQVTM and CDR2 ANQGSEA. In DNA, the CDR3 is TGCAGCGTTTCCTTCCGGGACCGGACCTACGAGCAGTACTTC. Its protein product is CSVSFRDRTYEQYF.

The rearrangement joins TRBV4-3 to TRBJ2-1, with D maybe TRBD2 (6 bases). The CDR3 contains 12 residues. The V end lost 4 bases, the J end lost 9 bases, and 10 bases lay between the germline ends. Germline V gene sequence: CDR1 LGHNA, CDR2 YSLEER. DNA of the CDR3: TGCGCCAGCAGCCGCCCCGGGGGTGAGCAGTTCTTC. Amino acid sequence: CASSRPGGEQFF.

As DNA, the CDR3 is TGTGCCATCGGGCAGGGGACAAACACTGAAGCTTTCTTT. It is translated as CAIGQGTNTEAFF. The gene calls are TRBV10-3 and TRBJ1-1; D perhaps matches TRBD1 (6 bases). This CDR3 is built from 13 residues. From germline, CDR1 is ENHRY and CDR2 SYGVKD. V was trimmed by 8 bases and J by 2 bases, leaving 12 bases between them.